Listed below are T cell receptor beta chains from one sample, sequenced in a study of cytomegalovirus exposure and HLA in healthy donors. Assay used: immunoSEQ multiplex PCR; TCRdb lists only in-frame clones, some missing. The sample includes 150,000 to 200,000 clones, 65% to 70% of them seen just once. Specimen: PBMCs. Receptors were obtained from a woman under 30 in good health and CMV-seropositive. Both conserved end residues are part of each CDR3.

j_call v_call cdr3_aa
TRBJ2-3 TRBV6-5 CASSRDYHTDTQYF
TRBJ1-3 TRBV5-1 CASSLVPELGNTIYF
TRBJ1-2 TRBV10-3 CATWAGSHGYTF
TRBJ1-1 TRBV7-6 CASSLSKNTEAFF
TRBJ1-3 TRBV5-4 CASSHRQTGNTIYF
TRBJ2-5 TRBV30 CAWSGLAVLQETQYF
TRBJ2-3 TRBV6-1 CASSESQRTTDTQYF
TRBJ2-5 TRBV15 CATSRDGRDRGETQYF
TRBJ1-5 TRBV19 CASIGRAGGSNQPQHF
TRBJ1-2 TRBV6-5 CASSYAADSPYGYTF
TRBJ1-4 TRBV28 CASSSGMVNEKLFF
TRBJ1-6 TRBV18 CASSPPNNSPLHF
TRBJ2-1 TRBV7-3 CASRDRGRNNEQFF
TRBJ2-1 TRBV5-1 CASSLAGGEYNEQFF
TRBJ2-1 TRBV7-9 CASSLSAGGPGNEQFF
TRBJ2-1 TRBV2 CASRPGLAGFNEQFF
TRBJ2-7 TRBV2 CASSGQGNSYEQYF
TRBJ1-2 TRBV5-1 CASSELRGGYTF
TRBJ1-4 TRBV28 CASWGPRTTNEKLFF
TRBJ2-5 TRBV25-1 CASSEWGEEAQYF
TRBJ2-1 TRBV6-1 CASSRGQQSYNEQFF
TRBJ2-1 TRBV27 CASSLSTGPQPYNEQFF
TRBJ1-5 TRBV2 CASRSSGLSNQPQHF
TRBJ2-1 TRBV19 CASISPTSFNSYNEQFF
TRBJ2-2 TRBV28 CASRLGGVAGASNTGELFF
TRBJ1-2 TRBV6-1 CASSEGYVEGRGSGYTF
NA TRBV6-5 CASSYRDRDYEQYF
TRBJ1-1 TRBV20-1 CSAYRNTEAFF
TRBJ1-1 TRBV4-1 CASSQDRQGNTEAFF
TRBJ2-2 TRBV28 CASSLYPRTGELFF
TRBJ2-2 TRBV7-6 CASSPTHNTGELFF
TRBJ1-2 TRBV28 CASSPEWNYGYTF
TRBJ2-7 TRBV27 CASSIRPGQNYEQYF
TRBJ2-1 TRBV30 CAWSVLEGYNEQFF
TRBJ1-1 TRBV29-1 CSVEGAVLNTEAFF
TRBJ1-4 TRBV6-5 CASSRTAQNEKLFF
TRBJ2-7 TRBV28 CASSLMSSYEQYF
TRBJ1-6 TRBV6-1 CASITVSSYNSPLHF